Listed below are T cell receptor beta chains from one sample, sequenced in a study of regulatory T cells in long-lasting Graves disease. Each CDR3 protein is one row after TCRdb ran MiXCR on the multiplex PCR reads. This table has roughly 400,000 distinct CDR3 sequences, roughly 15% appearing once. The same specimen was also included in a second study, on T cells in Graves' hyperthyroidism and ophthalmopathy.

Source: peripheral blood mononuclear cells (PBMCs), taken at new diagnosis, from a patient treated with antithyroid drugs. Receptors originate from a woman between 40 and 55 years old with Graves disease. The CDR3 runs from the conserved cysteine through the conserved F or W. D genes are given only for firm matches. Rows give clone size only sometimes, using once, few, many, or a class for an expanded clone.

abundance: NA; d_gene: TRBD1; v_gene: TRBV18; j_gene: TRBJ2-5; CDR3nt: TGTGCCAGCTCACCACTAACAGGGGTACAAGAGACCCAGTACTTC; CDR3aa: CASSPLTGVQETQYF
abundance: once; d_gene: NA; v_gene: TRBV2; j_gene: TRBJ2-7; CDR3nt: TGTGCCAGCAGTGAAAGGGGTTACTACGAGCAGTACTTC; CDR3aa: CASSERGYYEQYF
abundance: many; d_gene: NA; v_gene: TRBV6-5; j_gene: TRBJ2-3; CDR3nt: TGTGCCAGCAGTTACGCCCGGGTCACAGATACGCAGTATTTT; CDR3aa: CASSYARVTDTQYF
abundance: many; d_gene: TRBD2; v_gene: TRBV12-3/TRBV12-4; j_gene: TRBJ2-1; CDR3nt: TGTGCCAGCAGCGTGGCGCGGGAGGCGTTCAATGAGCAGTTCTTC; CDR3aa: CASSVAREAFNEQFF
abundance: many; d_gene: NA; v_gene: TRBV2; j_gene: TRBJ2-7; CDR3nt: TGTGCCAGCAGTACCCCTCGGACACGGGGCTACGAGCAGTACTTC; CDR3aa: CASSTPRTRGYEQYF
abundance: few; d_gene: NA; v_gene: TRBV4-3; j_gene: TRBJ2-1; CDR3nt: TGCGCCAGCAGCCACGTGACAGCGTTGGAGGGCAATGAGCAGTTCTTC; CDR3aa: CASSHVTALEGNEQFF
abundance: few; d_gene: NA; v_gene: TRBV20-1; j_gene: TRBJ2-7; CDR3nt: TGCAGTGCTAGTGGGGCGTTCCACGAGCAGTACTTC; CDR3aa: CSASGAFHEQYF
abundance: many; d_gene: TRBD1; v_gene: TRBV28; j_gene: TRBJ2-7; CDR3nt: TGTGCCAGCAGGGGGTTTGAGGGACAGTACTCCTACGAGCAGTACTTC; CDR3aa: CASRGFEGQYSYEQYF
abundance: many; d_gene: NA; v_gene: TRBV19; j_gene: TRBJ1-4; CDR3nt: TGTGCCAGTAGTCTCCGGAAAGGGCTAAAGGGTGAAAAACTGTTTTTT; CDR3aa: CASSLRKGLKGEKLFF
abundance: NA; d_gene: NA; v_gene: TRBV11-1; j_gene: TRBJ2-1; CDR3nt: TGCGCCAGCAGCCAAGGACGGGGCCCCTCCTACAATGAGCAGTTCTTC; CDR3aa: CASSQGRGPSYNEQFF
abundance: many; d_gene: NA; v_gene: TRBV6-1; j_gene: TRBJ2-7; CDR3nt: TGTGCCAGCAGCCCTAGCGGACAGTACGCCTACGAGCAGTACTTC; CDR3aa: CASSPSGQYAYEQYF
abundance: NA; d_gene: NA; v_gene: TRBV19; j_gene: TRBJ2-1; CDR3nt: TGTGCCAGTAGTATACCAAGCGCGTACAATGAGCAGTTCTTC; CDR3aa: CASSIPSAYNEQFF
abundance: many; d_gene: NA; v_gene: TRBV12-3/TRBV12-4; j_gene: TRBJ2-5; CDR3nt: TGTGCCAGCACCCCGGGGTGGGGAGAGACCCAGTACTTC; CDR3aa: CASTPGWGETQYF
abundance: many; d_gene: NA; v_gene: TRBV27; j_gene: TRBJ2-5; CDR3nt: TGTGCCAGCAGTTTATGGGGGTCGGAGACCCAGTACTTC; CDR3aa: CASSLWGSETQYF
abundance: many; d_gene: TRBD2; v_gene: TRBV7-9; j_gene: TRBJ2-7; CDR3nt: TGTGCCAGCAGCAATCCTCTGGGGGGGATCGAGCAGTACTTC; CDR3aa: CASSNPLGGIEQYF
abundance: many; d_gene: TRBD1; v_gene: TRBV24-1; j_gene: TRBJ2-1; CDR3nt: TGTGCCACCAGTGATGTCTCCGGGACAGGGACCTACAATGAGCAGTTCTTC; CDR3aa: CATSDVSGTGTYNEQFF
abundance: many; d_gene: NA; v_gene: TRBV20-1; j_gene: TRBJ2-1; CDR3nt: TGCAGTGCTAGCGCCTACAATGAGCAGTTCTTC; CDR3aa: CSASAYNEQFF
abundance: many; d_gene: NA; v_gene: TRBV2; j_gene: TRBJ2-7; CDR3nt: TGTGCCAGCCTGAGTTTCTCCTACGAGCAGTACTTC; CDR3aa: CASLSFSYEQYF
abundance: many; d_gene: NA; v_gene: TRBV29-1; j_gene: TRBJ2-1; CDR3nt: TGCAGCGCCCGCCTCGGGTCGGGTGTGAATGAGCAGTTCTTC; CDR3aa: CSARLGSGVNEQFF
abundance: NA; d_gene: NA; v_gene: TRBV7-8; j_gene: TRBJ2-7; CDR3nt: TGTGCCAGCAGCCCCGGGGAGGAGCAGTACTTC; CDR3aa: CASSPGEEQYF
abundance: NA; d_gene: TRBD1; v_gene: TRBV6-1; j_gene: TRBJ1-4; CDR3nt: TGTGCCAGCAGTGAAACAGGGGCCGCTAATGAAAAACTGTTTTTT; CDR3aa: CASSETGAANEKLFF
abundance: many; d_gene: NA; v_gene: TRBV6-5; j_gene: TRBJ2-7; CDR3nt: TGTGCCAGCAGTTACTCTAGGTTAGCGGAATCCTACGAGCAGTACTTC; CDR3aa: CASSYSRLAESYEQYF
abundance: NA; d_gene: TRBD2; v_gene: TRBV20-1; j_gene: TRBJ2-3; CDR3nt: TGCAGTGCAGCTATACCGTTAGCGGGAGGGCGGGATACGCAGTATTTT; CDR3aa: CSAAIPLAGGRDTQYF
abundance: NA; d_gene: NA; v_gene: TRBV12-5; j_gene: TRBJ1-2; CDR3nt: TGTGCTAGTGGTTTGGGCAGCTATGGCTACACCTTC; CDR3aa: CASGLGSYGYTF
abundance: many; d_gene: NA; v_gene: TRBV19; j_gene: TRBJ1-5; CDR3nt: TGTGCCAGTACCCAAGGGGCAGGAGGGAATCAGCCCCAGCATTTT; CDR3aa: CASTQGAGGNQPQHF